This T cell receptor beta chain was sequenced in a study of blood T cells in healthy people across ages. This CDR3 region has 14 residues. CDR1 and CDR2 (germline): SGHTA, FQGTGA. The J segment lost 5 bases and the V segment lost 7 bases, leaving 6 bases of the junction unmatched. Combining a sample-barcoded 5' primer with a J-beta primer mix, a second PCR ran for roughly 7 to 11 cycles. A 12-random-nucleotide template-switch adaptor tagged each cDNA molecule. TCRdb redid the calling of the 5' RACE reads with MiXCR, one entry per CDR3 protein. The sample has around 1.7 million distinct CDR3 sequences; approximately 30% are singletons.

What was sequenced was blood. This chain joins TRBV7-3 and TRBJ2-2, with 8 bases lining up with TRBD2. This TCR derives from a woman aged 30 to 39 in good health. The CDR3 nucleotides read TGTGCCAGCACTGGGACTAGTGTAACCGGGGAGCTGTTTTTT. This translates into CASTGTSVTGELFF.